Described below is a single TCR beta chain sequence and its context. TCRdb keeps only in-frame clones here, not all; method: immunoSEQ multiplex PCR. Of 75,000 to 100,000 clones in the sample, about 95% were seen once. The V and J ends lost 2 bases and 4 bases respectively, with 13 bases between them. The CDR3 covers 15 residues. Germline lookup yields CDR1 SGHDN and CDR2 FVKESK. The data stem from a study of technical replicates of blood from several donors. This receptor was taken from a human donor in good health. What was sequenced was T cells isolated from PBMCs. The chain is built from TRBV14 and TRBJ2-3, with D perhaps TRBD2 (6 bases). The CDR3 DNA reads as TGTGCCAGCAGCCAAACTAGCTATTACCCAGATACGCAGTATTTT. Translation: CASSQTSYYPDTQYF.